These 31 T cell receptor beta chains were sequenced from one sample in a study of cytomegalovirus exposure and HLA in healthy donors. Researchers ran the PCR with 60 Vbeta and 13 Jbeta primers. Sequenced by immunoSEQ multiplex PCR; TCRdb stores in-frame clones only, minus some. The sample lists about 82,000 clones; about 9.5% were seen once. The sequencing sample was made of PBMCs. These receptors were obtained from a man in his 60s in good health and CMV-seropositive.

This sequence joins TRBV29-1 and TRBJ2-7, with 11 bases aligning to TRBD1. J gave up 6 bases and V 3 bases, and 4 bases lay outside the gene matches. This CDR3 is built from 13 residues. CDR1 is SQVTM and CDR2 is ANQGSEA in the germline V gene. The CDR3: CSVDGTGGTEQYF. The CDR3 nucleotides read TGCAGCGTTGACGGGACAGGGGGTACCGAGCAGTACTTC.

The J gene is TRBJ1-2, the V gene TRBV28, with D possibly being TRBD1 (5 bases). Germline loops: CDR1 MDHEN, CDR2 SYDVKM. V was clipped by 6 bases and J by 3 bases, with 11 bases between them. The CDR3 consists of 13 residues. As DNA, the CDR3 is TGTGCCAGCAGAAAAGGGGATGACTATGGCTACACCTTC. Its protein is CASRKGDDYGYTF.

This clone was counted between two and nine times. The chain employs TRBV19 and TRBJ2-1; D may be TRBD1 (6 bases). Germline V gives CDR1 LNHDA, CDR2 SQIVND (reference sequence). V shed 6 bases and J shed 5 bases, with 17 bases lying between them. CDR3 size: 15 residues. CDR3 in DNA: TGTGCCAGTAGCCTCTTGGGGGCCCCTGACAATGAGCAGTTCTTC. Translated, it gives CASSLLGAPDNEQFF.

This clone was found a few times. V is TRBV9 and J is TRBJ2-7; TRBD2 agrees at 10 bases. The CDR3 totals 15 residues. V trimming: 0 bases; J trimming: 3 bases; junction bases outside the gene matches: 3. Germline loops: CDR1 SGDLS, CDR2 YYNGEE. The CDR3 reads CASSVGAGGFYEQYF. The CDR3 DNA is TGTGCCAGCAGCGTAGGAGCGGGAGGGTTCTACGAGCAGTACTTC.

This clone was seen at least ten times. The rearrangement joins TRBV6-5 to TRBJ1-5, with D uncertain. The ends were cut back, 0 bases at V and 0 bases at J, with 6 bases in the middle. The CDR3 loop spans 15 amino acids. Germline CDR1 is MNHEY and CDR2 is SVGAGI. Written as DNA, the CDR3 is TGTGCCAGCAGTTACTCTCCAGATAGCAATCAGCCCCAGCATTTT. Its translation is CASSYSPDSNQPQHF.

This clone appeared a few times. V is TRBV5-1 and J is TRBJ2-3, with TRBD1 matching over 7 bases. The CDR3 sequence is 15 residues long. After removal of 4 bases from V and 2 bases from J, the junction contained 7 bases not matched to a gene. Germline-derived CDR1 and CDR2 are SGHRS and YFSETQ. The CDR3 nucleotides are TGCGCCAGCAGCCCAGGGACAGTTTTCACAGATACGCAGTATTTT. Protein sequence: CASSPGTVFTDTQYF.

This chain links TRBV19 with TRBJ1-1; 7 bases fit TRBD1. The V gene end was trimmed by 7 bases and the J gene end by 3 bases; junction bases not matched to a gene: 11. This CDR3 region has 15 residues. Germline V gene data show CDR1 as LNHDA and CDR2 as SQIVND (reference sequence). The CDR3, as DNA: TGTGCCAGTACCACAACCGAGACAGGGCACACTGAAGCTTTCTTT. Its translation is CASTTTETGHTEAFF.

This clone was counted only a few times. The gene calls are TRBV6-1 and TRBJ1-2; D remains ambiguous. The CDR3 contains 12 residues. The germline V gene encodes CDR1 MNHNS and CDR2 SASEGT. The V end lost 8 bases, the J end lost 0 bases, and 7 bases lay between the germline ends. CDR3 sequence: CASRVSNYGYTF. CDR3 coding DNA: TGTGCCAGCCGGGTCTCTAACTATGGCTACACCTTC.

V and J are TRBV4-2 and TRBJ2-7; 10 positions agree with TRBD2. Germline V gives CDR1 LGHNA, CDR2 YNFKEQ. V lost 4 bases and J lost 6; bases outside the gene matches: 18. This CDR3 spans 18 amino acids. This chain's CDR3 is CASSPRGAGGPVTGEQYF. The CDR3 DNA reads as TGTGCCAGCAGCCCCCGGGGAGCGGGAGGGCCCGTAACGGGCGAGCAGTACTTC.

The J gene is TRBJ2-7, the V gene TRBV5-6; 9 bases agree with TRBD1. Per germline, CDR1 SGHDT and CDR2 YYEEEE. Trimming took 4 bases from V and 2 from J; bases not matched to a gene: 1. The CDR3 totals 13 residues. For the CDR3, the DNA is TGTGCCAGCAGCCGGACAGGGGCCTACGAGCAGTACGTC. Its translation is CASSRTGAYEQYV.

This clone was counted only a few times. The V and J genes are TRBV7-3 and TRBJ2-2; possible D gene TRBD2, 7 bases. The CDR3 is 17 residues long. The V end lost 5 bases, the J end lost 7 bases, and 23 bases lay between the germline ends. Germline-derived CDR1 and CDR2 are SGHTA and FQGTGA. CDR3 residues: CASSRMRGPGTGGELFF. DNA for the CDR3: TGTGCCAGCAGCAGAATGCGGGGGCCGGGGACTGGCGGGGAGCTGTTTTTT.

As to this clone: Being one base from a much bigger clone, this may be a read error. The V and J genes are TRBV4-2 and TRBJ1-6; 9 bases agree with TRBD1. Germline V gives CDR1 LGHNA, CDR2 YNFKEQ. CDR3 size: 15 residues. CDR3 sequence reads: CASSGRTGAGTPLNF. The CDR3 region has the DNA TGTGCCAGCAGCGGCCGGACAGGGGCCGGGACACCCCTCAACTTT.

This clone was observed a handful of times. The chain recombines TRBV29-1 with TRBJ2-5; TRBD2 is a possible D gene (6 bases). This CDR3 region has 13 residues. Trimming removed 1 base at V and 4 bases at J, with 10 bases between. Germline V gene lookup returns CDR1 SQVTM and CDR2 ANQGSEA. The CDR3, as DNA: TGCAGCGTTGAAGGGGAGGAACGAGAGACCCAGTACTTC. This gives the protein CSVEGEERETQYF.

With respect to this clone: At one boundary the junction diverges from the germline segment, which might be a read error. Other DNA sequences in this specimen translate into the identical CDR3. This sequence joins TRBV25-1 and TRBJ2-7; unclear D gene. This CDR3 has 11 amino acids. Germline V lookup: CDR1 MGHDK, CDR2 SYGVNS. Here the CDR3 DNA reads TGCGCCAGCAGTGGATACGACGAGCAGTACTTC. Its protein is CASSGYDEQYF.

The V gene is TRBV7-2, the J gene TRBJ2-7; 11 bases line up with TRBD2. CDR3 size: 15 residues. V dropped 2 bases and J dropped 0; count of bases not matched to a gene: 0. Germline CDR1 SGHTA, CDR2 FQGNSA. CDR3 DNA sequence: TGTGCCAGCAGCTTACTAGCGGGGGGCTCCTACGAGCAGTACGTC. The encoded protein is CASSLLAGGSYEQYV.

The gene calls are TRBV5-6 and TRBJ1-1; D call uncertain. V was shortened by 4 bases and J by 1 base, with 11 bases between the two germline ends. Germline-derived CDR1 and CDR2 are SGHDT and YYEEEE. The CDR3 consists of 14 residues. CDR3 nucleotides: TGTGCCAGCAGCGGAGGCGGAGGGAACACTGAAGCTTTCTTT. Residues: CASSGGGGNTEAFF.

There are a few counts of this clone. This chain joins TRBV28 and TRBJ1-1; D not certain. Trimming stripped 5 bases from V and 0 bases from J, with 7 bases between. The germline V gene encodes CDR1 MDHEN and CDR2 SYDVKM. This CDR3 has 13 residues. CDR3 in DNA: TGTGCCAGCAGTAGGAGCCTGAACACTGAAGCTTTCTTT. It translates to CASSRSLNTEAFF.

The chain has TRBV7-2 and TRBJ1-5; TRBD1 matches at 8 bases. Germline V gene sequence: CDR1 SGHTA, CDR2 FQGNSA. J gave up 0 bases and V 3 bases, and 7 bases lay outside the gene matches. The CDR3 consists of 17 residues. The CDR3 here is CASSFTGGVYSNQPQHF. In DNA form, the CDR3 reads TGTGCCAGCAGCTTCACAGGGGGAGTATATAGCAATCAGCCCCAGCATTTT.

This clone was found many times. The chain employs TRBV9 and TRBJ2-5; 11 nucleotides line up with TRBD2. The CDR3 is 19 amino acids. Germline CDR1 and CDR2: SGDLS and YYNGEE. With 0 bases clipped from V and 1 base from J, the junction kept 11 bases outside the gene matches. Here the CDR3 DNA reads TGTGCCAGCAGCGTAGGGATCTCAACTAGCGGGGGACCCCAAGAGACCCAGTACTTC. Protein: CASSVGISTSGGPQETQYF.

The chain combines TRBV7-3 with TRBJ2-3, with D possibly TRBD2 on 6 matching bases. The CDR3 covers 16 residues. Looked up from germline, CDR1 is SGHTA and CDR2 is FQGTGA. The V end was cut by 5 bases, the J end by 6 bases, with 21 bases between. The CDR3 nucleotides are TGTGCCAGCAGCGAGACACTAGCTGGTGGAGTCGATACGCAGTATTTT. Translation: CASSETLAGGVDTQYF.

V gene TRBV28 combines with J gene TRBJ1-2; 7 nucleotides agree with TRBD1. The CDR3 length is 17 residues. J lost 0 bases, V lost 6 bases, and 13 bases had no gene match. Per the germline V gene, CDR1 is MDHEN and CDR2 is SYDVKM. The DNA of the CDR3 is TGTGCCAGCAGCCCCGAGGGACAGACAACAGCTAACTATGGCTACACCTTC. Amino acid sequence: CASSPEGQTTANYGYTF.

This chain joins TRBV27 and TRBJ2-7; perhaps TRBD1 as D (6 bases). Per germline, CDR1 MNHEY and CDR2 SMNVEV (reference sequence). The V end was cut by 2 bases, the J end by 3 bases, with 11 bases between. This CDR3 is built from 14 residues. The CDR3 loop reads CASSLETGFYEQYF. CDR3 DNA: TGTGCCAGCAGTTTAGAGACAGGTTTCTACGAGCAGTACTTC.

This clone has just a few counts. The genes are TRBV7-6 and TRBJ2-1, with 12 bases lining up with TRBD2. CDR3 length equals 18 residues. Germline CDR1 is SGHVS and CDR2 is FNYEAQ. V lost 0 bases and J lost 5; bases outside the gene matches: 8. As DNA, the CDR3 is TGTGCCAGCAGCTTAGCGCCCGCTAGCGGGAGGGTGGACAATGAGCAGTTCTTC. Its protein is CASSLAPASGRVDNEQFF.

This clone was seen a few times. This chain joins TRBV15 and TRBJ2-7, with a tentative D call TRBD1 (6 bases). Trimming pared 0 bases from V and 1 base from J, leaving 10 bases between. CDR3 length: 15 amino acids. Looked up from germline, CDR1 is LNHNV and CDR2 is YYDKDF (reference sequence). The CDR3 sequence: CATSRDGTQSYEQYV. In nucleotides, the CDR3 is TGTGCCACCAGCAGAGACGGGACACAATCCTACGAGCAGTACGTC.

This clone was counted only a few times. This chain links TRBV5-1 with TRBJ1-2; tentatively, D is TRBD1 (5 bases). Between the trimmed V and J ends, which lost 3 bases and 4 bases, there was a span of 19 bases. The CDR3 totals 16 residues. CDR1 and CDR2 (germline): SGHRS, YFSETQ. Here the CDR3 DNA reads TGCGCCAGCAGCTCATACCCCGCAGGGCAGGTCTATGGCTACACCTTC. Its protein is CASSSYPAGQVYGYTF.

The rearrangement links TRBV25-1 to TRBJ2-5; TRBD1 is a possible D gene (6 bases). The CDR3 spans 13 residues. The V gene lost 7 bases and the J gene lost 5 bases, with 14 bases spanning the gap. Germline assignment: CDR1 MGHDK and CDR2 SYGVNS. CDR3 bases: TGTGCCAGCAATCCGACAGGCGGCGAGACCCAGTACTTC. Encoded protein: CASNPTGGETQYF. Full variable domain (rest looked up from reference TRBV25-1 and TRBJ2-5): EADIYQTPRYLVIGTGKKITLECSQTMGHDKMYWYQQDPGMELHLIHYSYGVNSTEKGDLSSESTVSRIRTEHFPLTLESARPSHTSQYLCASNPTGGETQYFGPGTRLLVL.

This clone was counted a few times. The rearrangement links TRBV19 to TRBJ2-2, with D possibly being TRBD2 (6 bases). Trimming pared 4 bases from V and 4 bases from J, leaving 16 bases between. The CDR3 extends over 16 amino acids. The germline CDR1 and CDR2 sequences are LNHDA and SQIVND (reference sequence). The CDR3 DNA reads as TGTGCCAGTAGTAGAATTACGGGAGTGGTCACCGGGGAGCTGTTTTTT. Its translation: CASSRITGVVTGELFF.

This clone occurred a few times. V is TRBV25-1 and J is TRBJ1-2; 7 bases fit TRBD1. With 1 base clipped from V and 6 bases from J, the junction kept 5 bases outside the gene matches. The CDR3 length is 14 residues. Germline loops: CDR1 MGHDK, CDR2 SYGVNS. In DNA, the CDR3 is TGTGCCAGCAGTGAATTAGACAGGGAAAATGGCTACACCTTC. Protein sequence: CASSELDRENGYTF.

This clone was seen a few times. The V call is TRBV19, the J call TRBJ1-5; D is unresolved. CDR1 and CDR2 (germline): LNHDA, SQIVND (reference sequence). Between the trimmed V and J ends, which lost 5 bases and 2 bases, there was a span of 16 bases. CDR3 length: 16 amino acids. CDR3 loop: CASSPSGGRGNQPQHF. The DNA of the CDR3 is TGTGCCAGTAGTCCCTCGGGAGGGCGAGGCAATCAGCCCCAGCATTTT.

The genes are TRBV20-1 and TRBJ1-1, with a tentative D call TRBD1 (5 bases). Per germline, CDR1 DFQATT and CDR2 SNEGSKA (reference sequence). This CDR3 has 11 amino acids. Trimming took 6 bases from V and 10 from J, leaving 15 bases between them. CDR3 region: CSASKQVVAFF. CDR3 coding DNA: TGCAGTGCGAGTAAACAGGTTGTAGCTTTCTTT.

This chain connects TRBV6-1 to TRBJ2-7, with D possibly being TRBD2 (6 bases). Trimming shortened V by 3 bases and J by 2 bases, and 8 bases separated the two germline ends. There are 13 residues in the CDR3. Germline V CDR1 and CDR2: MNHNS, SASEGT. CDR3 amino acids: CASSDPGAYEQYF. CDR3 sequence (DNA): TGTGCCAGCAGTGATCCGGGGGCCTACGAGCAGTACTTC.